The 22 T cell receptor beta chains given below trace back to one sample, sequenced in a study of T cells in women clearing cervical HPV infection. Here immunoSEQ multiplex PCR was the method, and the copy in TCRdb shows in-frame clones only, minus some. This repertoire includes about 33,000 clones. Sequenced input: blood buffy coat. The receptors here all came from a woman between 18 and 69 years old with a cervical HPV16 infection that either progressed to CIN3+ or cleared (not recorded which).

As to this clone: Other DNA sequences in the same sample also yield this CDR3. CDR3 DNA (partial): TGTGCCAGCTCCCCCCCGGCGGGCCAGGGGGGTGAG. Protein product: CASSPPAGQGGE. The full CDR3 protein is CASSPPAGQGGEQFF. This chain uses TRBV18 with TRBJ2-1; maybe TRBD1 (7 bases). The read terminates 3 residues ahead of where the CDR3 ends, so the germline J gene completes it. CDR3 length equals 15 residues. Germline values: CDR1 KGHSH, CDR2 LQKENI. V was clipped by 6 bases and J by 9 bases, with 21 bases between them.

In the case of this clone: With the read ending 3 residues before the CDR3 end, the germline J gene is used to fill in that end. This rearrangement joins TRBV7-9 to TRBJ1-4; 9 nucleotides line up with TRBD1. The germline V gene encodes CDR1 SEHNR and CDR2 FQNEAQ (reference sequence). V shed 5 bases and J 4 bases; nucleotides not matched to a gene: 5. CDR3 length: 15 residues. Incomplete CDR3 DNA: TGTGCCAGCAGCGACCGGGACAGGGTTAATGAAAAA. It encodes CASSDRDRVNEK. The whole CDR3 protein is CASSDRDRVNEKLFF.

A word on this clone: Coverage ceases 3 residues before the CDR3 finishes, and the germline J gene fills in the end. The chain links TRBV30 to TRBJ2-1; D unresolved. Trimming shortened V by 0 bases and J by 8 bases, and 11 bases separated the two germline ends. CDR1 and CDR2 (germline): GTSNPN, SVGIG (reference sequence). This CDR3 contains 13 residues. The CDR3: CAWSVGHNDEQFF. CDR3 DNA, as far as it was read: TGTGCCTGGAGTGTTGGTCACAATGATGAG.

Concerning this clone itself: The read ends 3 residues early relative to the CDR3; the germline J gene fills the gap. V usage is TRBV7-3 and J usage is TRBJ2-2, with D perhaps matching TRBD2 (6 bases). The germline gives CDR1 SGHTA, CDR2 FQGTGA. V lost 2 bases and J lost 2, with 12 bases in between. This CDR3 is built from 16 residues. The sequenced part of the CDR3 DNA is TGTGCCAGCAGCTTATTATGGGGGGAAAACACCGGGGAG. This encodes CASSLLWGENTGE. The CDR3 in full is CASSLLWGENTGELFF.

Concerning this clone itself: The DNA ends 3 residues before the CDR3 does, and the rest of the CDR3 is filled in from the germline J gene. The V call is TRBV7-9, the J call TRBJ2-7; TRBD1 is a possible D gene (5 bases). Trimming took 4 bases from V and 6 from J, leaving 10 bases between them. The CDR3 is 12 residues long. CDR1 and CDR2 (germline): SEHNR, FQNEAQ (reference sequence). This CDR3 is CASSSDSREQYF. CDR3 DNA (partial): TGTGCCAGCAGCTCAGACAGCCGCGAG. Filled out from reference TRBV7-9 and TRBJ2-7, the complete variable domain reads DTGVSQNPRHKITKRGQNVTFRCDPISEHNRLYWYRQTLGQGPEFLTYFQNEAQLEKSRLLSDRFSAERPKGSFSTLEIQRTEQGDSAMYLCASSSDSREQYFGPGTRLTVT.

With respect to this clone: The read finishes 3 residues shy of the CDR3 end, and the germline J gene is used to complete it. The rearrangement links TRBV7-9 to TRBJ2-3, with D unresolved. Per the germline V gene, CDR1 is SEHNR and CDR2 is FQNEAQ (reference sequence). This CDR3 region has 15 residues. Between the trimmed V and J ends, which lost 3 bases and 5 bases, there was a span of 15 bases. CDR3 region: CASSFHYLVGDTQYF. The part of the CDR3 DNA that was read is TGTGCCAGCAGCTTCCACTACCTAGTGGGAGATACG.

Worth noting for this clone: The observed sequence ends 3 residues before the CDR3 terminus, with the missing tail filled in from the germline J gene. The chain recombines TRBV11-2 with TRBJ2-1, with 8 bases that match TRBD2. Trimming removed 4 bases from V and 7 bases from J; junction bases left unmatched: 6. This CDR3 region has 14 residues. Per the germline V gene, CDR1 is SGHAT and CDR2 is FQNNGV. CDR3 DNA, as far as it was read: TGTGCCAGCAGCTCATTAGCGGGAATTAATGAG. This encodes CASSSLAGINE. The CDR3 in its entirety is CASSSLAGINEQFF.

As regards this clone: The read finishes 3 residues shy of the CDR3 end, and the germline J gene is used to complete it. The chain links TRBV5-5 to TRBJ2-1; 10 bases are a match to TRBD1. CDR3 length: 15 amino acids. V shed 7 bases and J 7 bases; nucleotides not matched to a gene: 11. From germline, CDR1 is SGHKS and CDR2 YYEKEE (reference sequence). CDR3 loop: CASDIRTGGMNEQFF. CDR3 DNA (partial): TGTGCCAGCGACATAAGGACAGGGGGGATGAATGAG.

As regards this clone: The read stops 3 residues short of the end of the CDR3; the missing end is completed from the germline J gene. The V gene is TRBV2, the J gene TRBJ1-1; 9 bases map to TRBD1. From germline, CDR1 is SNHLY and CDR2 FYNNEI. The CDR3 extends over 12 amino acids. The CDR3 here is CASSRDRAEAFF. Incomplete CDR3 DNA: TGTGCCAGCAGTCGGGACAGGGCCGAA.

Of note for this clone: Coverage ceases 3 residues before the CDR3 finishes, and the germline J gene fills in the end. This chain connects TRBV6-4 to TRBJ1-2; D uncertain. The ends were cut back, 8 bases at V and 4 bases at J, with 14 bases in the middle. Germline V gene lookup returns CDR1 MRHNA and CDR2 SNTAGT. This CDR3 is built from 13 residues. CDR3 DNA, as far as it was read: TGTGCCAGCCCTGACAAGGGCCTCTATGGC. Translating gives CASPDKGLYG. The whole CDR3 reads CASPDKGLYGYTF.

Remarks on this clone: Read data end 3 residues before the CDR3 end; the end is taken from the germline J gene. V gene TRBV13 combines with J gene TRBJ1-1; 10 nucleotides line up with TRBD1. The CDR3 is made up of 14 amino acids. V was pared by 10 bases and J by 3 bases, with 8 bases of the junction left unmatched. CDR1 and CDR2 from the germline V gene are PRHDT and FYEKMQ (reference sequence). CDR3 DNA (partial): TGTGCCACTACTAGGACAGGGGGTTACACTGAA. Its protein product is CATTRTGGYTE. The entire CDR3 protein is CATTRTGGYTEAFF.

As concerns this clone: Sequencing ends 3 residues short of the CDR3 end; the germline J gene provides the rest. The chain recombines TRBV7-9 with TRBJ1-2; 9 nucleotides line up with TRBD1. V was clipped by 4 bases and J by 6 bases; unmatched bases: 9. The length of the CDR3 is 15 residues. Germline CDR1 reads SEHNR; CDR2 reads FQNEAQ (reference sequence). The CDR3 loop reads CASSSTTGGWNGYTF. CDR3 DNA (partial): TGTGCCAGCAGCTCCACAACAGGGGGCTGGAATGGC.

About this clone itself: Coverage ceases 3 residues before the CDR3 finishes, and the germline J gene fills in the end. The V and J genes are TRBV12-3 or TRBV12-4 and TRBJ2-7, with D perhaps given as TRBD1 or TRBD2 (5 bases each). Trimming removed 2 bases at V and 3 bases at J, with 11 bases between. This CDR3 comprises 14 residues. The part of the CDR3 DNA that was read is TGTGCCAGCAGTTTACCAGGGAGTCGCTACGAG. Residues: CASSLPGSRYE. The full-length CDR3 reads as CASSLPGSRYEQYF.

Of note for this clone: The CDR3 end is not reached by the read, which stops 3 residues before it; the germline J gene fills it in. V is TRBV10-2 and J is TRBJ1-2; TRBD1 aligns across 8 bases. The CDR3 has 14 amino acids. Germline assignment: CDR1 WSHSY and CDR2 SAAADI. After removal of 6 bases from V and 4 bases from J, the junction contained 7 bases not matched to a gene. Here the CDR3 reads CASREQGAGYGYTF. The covered CDR3 bases are TGCGCCAGCAGAGAGCAGGGGGCGGGCTATGGC.

With regard to this clone: The read finishes 3 residues shy of the CDR3 end, and the germline J gene is used to complete it. The chain carries TRBV7-3 and TRBJ2-2; 13 nucleotides align to TRBD2. V lost 5 bases and J lost 7; bases outside the gene matches: 7. The germline V gene has CDR1 SGHTA and CDR2 FQGTGA. The CDR3 contains 16 residues. CDR3 region: CASSPRLAGGGGELFF. The sequenced part of the CDR3 DNA is TGTGCCAGCAGCCCTAGACTAGCGGGAGGAGGCGGGGAG.

A word on this clone: The CDR3 is cut off 3 residues early in the read; its end comes from the germline J gene. The chain combines TRBV2 with TRBJ2-5; D uncertain. Between the trimmed V and J ends, which lost 4 bases and 2 bases, there was a span of 8 bases. Germline CDR1 reads SNHLY; CDR2 reads FYNNEI. CDR3 length equals 13 residues. CDR3 in amino acids: CASSVRQQETQYF. The covered CDR3 bases are TGTGCCAGCAGTGTGCGGCAGCAAGAGACC. Full variable domain (missing parts from reference TRBV2 and TRBJ2-5): EPEVTQTPSHQVTQMGQEVILRCVPISNHLYFYWYRQILGQKVEFLVSFYNNEISEKSEIFDDQFSVERPDGSNFTLKIRSTKLEDSAMYFCASSVRQQETQYFGPGTRLLVL.

As for this clone: From the germline J gene comes the end of the CDR3, since the read stops 3 residues before it. The J gene is TRBJ2-5, the V gene TRBV11-2, with TRBD1 matching 7 bases. The germline V gene encodes CDR1 SGHAT and CDR2 FQNNGV. The V segment lost 5 bases and the J segment 2 bases; nucleotides outside the gene matches: 2. The CDR3 is 13 residues long. The CDR3 DNA, read in part, is TGTGCCAGCAGCACGGGACAGCAAGAGACC. Translated, it gives CASSTGQQET. The whole CDR3 sequence reads CASSTGQQETQYF.

On this clone itself: The read stops 3 residues short of the end of the CDR3; the missing end is completed from the germline J gene. The genes are TRBV6-1 and TRBJ1-5; D is uncertain. Deletions cut 2 bases from V and 9 bases from J, with 17 bases between. Germline lookup yields CDR1 MNHNS and CDR2 SASEGT. The CDR3 has 15 residues. CDR3 residues: CASSEIVSPVGPQHF. CDR3 DNA (partial): TGTGCCAGCAGTGAAATAGTGAGTCCCGTCGGGCCC.

To note about this clone: The DNA ends 3 residues before the CDR3 does, and the rest of the CDR3 is filled in from the germline J gene. The chain links TRBV20-1 to TRBJ2-1; 13 bases map to TRBD2. Germline CDR1 DFQATT, CDR2 SNEGSKA (reference sequence). Trimming at V came to 1 base and at J to 4 bases, leaving 1 base not matched to a gene. This CDR3 has 15 amino acids. CDR3 DNA, as far as it was read: TGCAGTGCTAGAGGGACTAGCGGGAGTTACAATGAG. It translates to CSARGTSGSYNE. The complete CDR3 protein is CSARGTSGSYNEQFF.

Details on this clone: The read ends 3 residues shy of where the CDR3 ends; the end is completed using the germline J gene. The rearrangement uses TRBV20-1 and TRBJ2-2, with 11 bases that match TRBD1. CDR3 length: 16 residues. CDR1 is DFQATT and CDR2 is SNEGSKA in the germline V gene (reference sequence). The sequenced CDR3 bases are TGCAGTGCTAGAAGGACAGGGGGCTCCTATAATTCACCG. Translated, it gives CSARRTGGSYNSP. The whole CDR3 protein reads CSARRTGGSYNSPLFF.

Concerning this clone itself: Sequencing ends 3 residues short of the CDR3 end; the germline J gene provides the rest. This chain uses TRBV28 with TRBJ2-2; TRBD1 might be the D (6 bases). Germline V lookup: CDR1 MDHEN, CDR2 SYDVKM. V dropped 4 bases and J dropped 4 bases, with 13 bases sitting between them. The CDR3 spans 15 residues. The CDR3 protein is CASSYPGAGTGELFF. The sequenced part of the CDR3 DNA is TGTGCCAGCAGTTACCCAGGGGCGGGCACCGGGGAG.

The sequenced CDR3 bases are TGTGCCAGCAGCTTAGGAGGCTCAGATACG. Its protein product is CASSLGGSDT. The complete CDR3 reads CASSLGGSDTQYF. The chain uses TRBV11-2 and TRBJ2-3; D gene ambiguous. The read terminates 3 residues before the CDR3 end, so the remaining end is supplied by the germline J gene. The V gene's germline CDR1 is SGHAT and CDR2 FQNNGV. The germline V and J ends were trimmed by 1 base and 4 bases, with 6 bases remaining between them. The CDR3 runs to 13 residues.